This TCR beta chain was captured by sequencing in a study of shared clonotypes between healthy human individuals. Assay: immunoSEQ multiplex PCR; the TCRdb copy retains only in-frame clones and omits some. Counted here are hundreds of thousands of clones, around four fifths occurring once; the ten biggest clones make up around 2%. Germline V gives CDR1 KGHSH, CDR2 LQKENI. The CDR3 length is 16 residues. V was pared by 3 bases and J by 0 bases, with 11 bases between. The table lists this clone with a count of one. This receptor was identified in a woman aged 25-40 years in good health. Sequenced material: memory CD4+ T cells sorted from blood. Documented subset: CD45RA-negative fraction. The gene calls are TRBV18 and TRBJ1-4; D not certain. The chain's CDR3 is CASSPSSIATNEKLFF. CDR3 nucleotides: TGTGCCAGCTCACCTTCGTCGATCGCAACTAATGAAAAACTGTTTTTT.